The clone carrying this TCR beta chain was seen only once. Generation of TCR beta libraries employed quantitative 5'-RACE incorporating molecular barcodes. TCRdb re-analysed the 5' RACE reads in MiXCR, keeping a single row per CDR3 protein. The sample holds about 250,000 distinct CDR3 sequences, roughly 25% seen once. These data are taken from a study of CD8 T cells in ankylosing spondylitis. This receptor was identified in a male donor with ankylosing spondylitis or in good health (not recorded which). The source material was blood, either unsorted or a sorted T cell fraction (not recorded which).

The CDR3 sequence is CASSSGKGELFF. CDR3 nucleotide sequence: TGTGCCAGCAGTTCCGGGAAAGGGGAGCTGTTTTTT. V is TRBV12-3 or TRBV12-4 and J is TRBJ2-2, with a tentative D call TRBD2 (5 bases). This CDR3 is built from 12 residues. The germline V and J ends were trimmed by 4 bases and 8 bases, with 8 bases remaining between them.